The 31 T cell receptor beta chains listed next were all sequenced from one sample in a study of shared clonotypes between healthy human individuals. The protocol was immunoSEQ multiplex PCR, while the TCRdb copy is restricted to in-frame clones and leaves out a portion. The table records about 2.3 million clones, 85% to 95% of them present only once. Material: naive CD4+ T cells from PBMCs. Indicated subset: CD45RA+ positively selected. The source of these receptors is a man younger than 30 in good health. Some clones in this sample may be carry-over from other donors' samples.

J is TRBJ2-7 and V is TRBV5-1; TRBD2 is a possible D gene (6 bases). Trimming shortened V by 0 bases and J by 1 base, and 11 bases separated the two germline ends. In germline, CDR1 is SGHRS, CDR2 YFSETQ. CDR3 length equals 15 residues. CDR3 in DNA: TGCGCCAGCAGCTTGGAAGGGACTCCGTCCTACGAGCAGTACTTC. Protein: CASSLEGTPSYEQYF.

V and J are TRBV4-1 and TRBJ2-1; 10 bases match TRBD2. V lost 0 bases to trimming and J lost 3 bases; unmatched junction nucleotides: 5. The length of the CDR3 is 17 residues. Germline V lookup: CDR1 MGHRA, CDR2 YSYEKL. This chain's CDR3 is CASSQDQGLAVYNEQFF. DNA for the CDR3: TGCGCCAGCAGCCAAGATCAAGGACTAGCGGTCTACAATGAGCAGTTCTTC.

Here the CDR3 reads CASSFWLGEQYF. The CDR3 region has the DNA TGTGCCAGCAGCTTTTGGCTAGGCGAGCAGTACTTC. This chain uses TRBV5-4 with TRBJ2-7; no reliable D call. Germline-derived CDR1 and CDR2 are SGHNT and YYREEE (reference sequence). With 2 bases removed from V and 6 bases from J, the gap between germline ends came to 9 bases. The CDR3 is 12 residues long.

The CDR3 DNA is TGCAGTGACGTATCCTTTTATGGCTACACCTTC. Its translation: CSDVSFYGYTF. The rearrangement joins TRBV20-1 to TRBJ1-2; no firm D call. V shed 7 bases and J shed 5 bases, with 11 bases lying between them. CDR3 length equals 11 residues. Germline CDR1 reads DFQATT; CDR2 reads SNEGSKA (reference sequence).

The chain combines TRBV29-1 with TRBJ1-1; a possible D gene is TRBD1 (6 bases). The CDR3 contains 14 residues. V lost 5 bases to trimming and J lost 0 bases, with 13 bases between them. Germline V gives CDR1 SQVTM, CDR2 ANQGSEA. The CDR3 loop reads CSVTGPQMNTEAFF. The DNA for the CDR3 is TGCAGCGTTACAGGGCCGCAGATGAACACTGAAGCTTTCTTT.

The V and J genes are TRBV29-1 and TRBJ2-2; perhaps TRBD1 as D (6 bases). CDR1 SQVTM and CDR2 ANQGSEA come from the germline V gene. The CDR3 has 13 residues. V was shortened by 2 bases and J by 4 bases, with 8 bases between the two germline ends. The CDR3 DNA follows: TGCAGCGTTGAACGACAGGCCACCGGGGAGCTGTTTTTT. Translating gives CSVERQATGELFF.

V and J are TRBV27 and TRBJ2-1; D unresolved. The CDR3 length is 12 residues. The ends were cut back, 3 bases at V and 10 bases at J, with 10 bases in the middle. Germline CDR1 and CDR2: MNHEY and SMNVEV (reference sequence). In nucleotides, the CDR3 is TGTGCCAGCAGTTTTTCGTTCGGGGAGCAGTTCTTC. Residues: CASSFSFGEQFF.

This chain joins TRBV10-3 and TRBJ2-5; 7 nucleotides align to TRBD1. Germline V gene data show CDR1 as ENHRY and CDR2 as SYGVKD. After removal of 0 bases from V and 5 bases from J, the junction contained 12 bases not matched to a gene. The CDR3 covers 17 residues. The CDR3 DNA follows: TGTGCCATCAGTGAGTCAGGACAGGCCCAGGGTGGGGAGACCCAGTACTTC. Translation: CAISESGQAQGGETQYF.

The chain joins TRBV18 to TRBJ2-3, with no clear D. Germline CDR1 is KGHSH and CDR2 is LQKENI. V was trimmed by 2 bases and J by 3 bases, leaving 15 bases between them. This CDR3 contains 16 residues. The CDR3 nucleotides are TGTGCCAGCTCACCAACAGAGAATCCGGCTACAGATACGCAGTATTTT. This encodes CASSPTENPATDTQYF.

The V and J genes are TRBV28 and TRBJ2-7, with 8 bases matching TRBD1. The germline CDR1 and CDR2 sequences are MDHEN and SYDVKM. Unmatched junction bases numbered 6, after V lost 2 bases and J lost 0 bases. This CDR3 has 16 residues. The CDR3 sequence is CASSLNRDRSSYEQYF. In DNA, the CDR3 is TGTGCCAGCAGTTTAAACCGGGACAGGTCCTCCTACGAGCAGTACTTC.

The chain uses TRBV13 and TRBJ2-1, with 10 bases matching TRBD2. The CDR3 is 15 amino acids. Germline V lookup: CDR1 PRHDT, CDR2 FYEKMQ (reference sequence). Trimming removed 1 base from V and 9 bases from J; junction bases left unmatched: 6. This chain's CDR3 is CASSLVSLAGVEQFF. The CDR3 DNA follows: TGTGCCAGCAGCTTAGTCTCTCTAGCGGGAGTTGAGCAGTTCTTC.

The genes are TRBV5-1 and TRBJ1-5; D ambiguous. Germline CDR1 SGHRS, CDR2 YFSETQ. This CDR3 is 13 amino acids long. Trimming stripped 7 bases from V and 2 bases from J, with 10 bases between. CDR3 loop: CASVNIGNQPQHF. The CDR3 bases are TGCGCCAGCGTAAACATCGGCAATCAGCCCCAGCATTTT. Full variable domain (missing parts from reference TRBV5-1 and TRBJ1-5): KAGVTQTPRYLIKTRGQQVTLSCSPISGHRSVSWYQQTPGQGLQFLFEYFSETQRNKGNFPGRFSGRQFSNSRSEMNVSTLELGDSALYLCASVNIGNQPQHFGDGTRLSIL.

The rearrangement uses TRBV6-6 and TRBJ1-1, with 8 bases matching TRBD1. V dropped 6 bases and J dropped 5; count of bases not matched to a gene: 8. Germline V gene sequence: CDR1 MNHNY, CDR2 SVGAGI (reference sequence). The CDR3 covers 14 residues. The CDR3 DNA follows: TGTGCCAGCAGGAGTACAGGGGGAGGAACTGAAGCTTTCTTT. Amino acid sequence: CASRSTGGGTEAFF.

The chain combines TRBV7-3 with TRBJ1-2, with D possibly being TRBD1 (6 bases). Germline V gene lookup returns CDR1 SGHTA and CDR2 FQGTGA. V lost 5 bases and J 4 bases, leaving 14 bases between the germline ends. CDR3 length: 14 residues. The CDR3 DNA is TGTGCCAGCAGCACCGCCCCGGACAGCTATGGCTACACCTTC. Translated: CASSTAPDSYGYTF.

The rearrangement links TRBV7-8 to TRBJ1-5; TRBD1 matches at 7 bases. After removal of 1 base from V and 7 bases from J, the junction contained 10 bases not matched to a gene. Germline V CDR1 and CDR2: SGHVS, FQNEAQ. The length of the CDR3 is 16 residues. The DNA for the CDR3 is TGTGCCAGCAGCTTAGGGGAGGGGGCATGGGGACAGCCCCAGCATTTT. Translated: CASSLGEGAWGQPQHF.

This CDR3 is CASSHPWTRESGAQYF. CDR3 nucleotide sequence: TGTGCCAGCAGCCACCCCTGGACTAGGGAATCTGGTGCGCAGTATTTT. The chain uses TRBV27 and TRBJ2-3; 7 bases align to TRBD2. CDR3 length equals 16 residues. Germline V gene lookup returns CDR1 MNHEY and CDR2 SMNVEV (reference sequence). V shed 6 bases, J shed 10 bases, and the junction held 19 bases outside the gene matches.

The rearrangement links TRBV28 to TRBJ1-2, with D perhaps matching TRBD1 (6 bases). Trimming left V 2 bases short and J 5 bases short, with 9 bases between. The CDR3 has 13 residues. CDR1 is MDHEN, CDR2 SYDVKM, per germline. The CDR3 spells CASSLPGEYGYTF. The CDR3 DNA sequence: TGTGCCAGCAGTTTACCAGGGGAATATGGCTACACCTTC.

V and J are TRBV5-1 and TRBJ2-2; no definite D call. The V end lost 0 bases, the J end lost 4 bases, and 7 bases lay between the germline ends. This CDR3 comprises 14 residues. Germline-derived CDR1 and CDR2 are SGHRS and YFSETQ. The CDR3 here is CASSLALVTGELFF. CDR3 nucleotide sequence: TGCGCCAGCAGCTTGGCCTTAGTCACCGGGGAGCTGTTTTTT.

The CDR3 reads CASRRGTSGQETQYF. CDR3 DNA sequence: TGCGCCAGCAGACGTGGGACTAGCGGCCAAGAGACCCAGTACTTC. The chain combines TRBV5-1 with TRBJ2-5; TRBD2 agrees at 11 bases. Germline assignment: CDR1 SGHRS and CDR2 YFSETQ. The CDR3 is 15 residues long. J gave up 1 base and V 5 bases, and 4 bases lay outside the gene matches.

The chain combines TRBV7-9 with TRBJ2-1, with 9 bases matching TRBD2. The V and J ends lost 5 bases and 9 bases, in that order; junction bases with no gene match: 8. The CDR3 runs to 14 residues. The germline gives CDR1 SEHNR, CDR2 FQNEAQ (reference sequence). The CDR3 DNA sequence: TGTGCCAGCAGCCCTTTGGCGGGAGGGCTTGAGCAGTTCTTC. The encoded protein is CASSPLAGGLEQFF.

The CDR3 reads CASSGGGTGGGTQYF. DNA of the CDR3: TGCGCCAGCAGCGGAGGAGGGACTGGGGGTGGTACGCAGTATTTT. J is TRBJ2-3 and V is TRBV5-1; tentative D call: TRBD2 (6 bases). Trimming pared 4 bases from V and 8 bases from J, leaving 20 bases between. This CDR3 has 15 residues. Per the germline V gene, CDR1 is SGHRS and CDR2 is YFSETQ.

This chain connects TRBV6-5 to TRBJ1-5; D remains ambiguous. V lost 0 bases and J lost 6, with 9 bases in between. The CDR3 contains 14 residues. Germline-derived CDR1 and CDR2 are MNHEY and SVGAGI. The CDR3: CASSYSAGFQPQHF. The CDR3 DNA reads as TGTGCCAGCAGTTACTCGGCCGGGTTTCAGCCCCAGCATTTT.

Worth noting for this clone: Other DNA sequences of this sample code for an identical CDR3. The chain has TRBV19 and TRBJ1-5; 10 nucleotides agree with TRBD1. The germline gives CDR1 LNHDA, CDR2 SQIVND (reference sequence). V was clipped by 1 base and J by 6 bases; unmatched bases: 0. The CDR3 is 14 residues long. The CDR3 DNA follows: TGTGCCAGTAGTATAGGGACAGGGGGTCAGCCCCAGCATTTT. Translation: CASSIGTGGQPQHF.

The CDR3 bases are TGTGCCAGCAGCTTATTGGGACTAGCTGCCTACGAGCAGTACTTC. It encodes CASSLLGLAAYEQYF. The chain is built from TRBV7-9 and TRBJ2-7; TRBD2 aligns across 9 bases. The CDR3 is 15 residues long. Trimming removed 2 bases from V and 2 bases from J; junction bases left unmatched: 4. Germline values: CDR1 SEHNR, CDR2 FQNEAQ (reference sequence).

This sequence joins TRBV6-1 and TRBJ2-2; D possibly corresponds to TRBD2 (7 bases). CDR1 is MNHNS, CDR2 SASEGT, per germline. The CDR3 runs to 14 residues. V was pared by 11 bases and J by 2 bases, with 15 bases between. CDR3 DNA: TGTGCCGCGGGGGCTAGCGGAAACACCGGGGAGCTGTTTTTT. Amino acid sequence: CAAGASGNTGELFF.

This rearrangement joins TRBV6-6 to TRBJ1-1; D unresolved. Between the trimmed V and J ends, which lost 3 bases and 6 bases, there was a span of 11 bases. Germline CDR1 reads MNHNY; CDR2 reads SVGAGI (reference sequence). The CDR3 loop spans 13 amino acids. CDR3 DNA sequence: TGTGCCAGCAGTTATTTCAGAACGGCTGAAGCTTTCTTT. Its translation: CASSYFRTAEAFF.

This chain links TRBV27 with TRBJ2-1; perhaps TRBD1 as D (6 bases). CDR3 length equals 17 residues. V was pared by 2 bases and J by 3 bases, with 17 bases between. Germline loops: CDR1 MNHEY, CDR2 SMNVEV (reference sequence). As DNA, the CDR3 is TGTGCCAGCAGTTTAGCTAAGCAGCAGGGGAGCTACAATGAGCAGTTCTTC. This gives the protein CASSLAKQQGSYNEQFF.

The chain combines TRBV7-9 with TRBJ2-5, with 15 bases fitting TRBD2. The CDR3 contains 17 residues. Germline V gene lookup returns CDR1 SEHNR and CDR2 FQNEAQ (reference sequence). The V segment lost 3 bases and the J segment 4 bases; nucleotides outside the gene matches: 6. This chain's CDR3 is CASSFGLAGGGVETQYF. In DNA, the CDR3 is TGTGCCAGCAGCTTCGGACTAGCGGGAGGGGGCGTAGAGACCCAGTACTTC.

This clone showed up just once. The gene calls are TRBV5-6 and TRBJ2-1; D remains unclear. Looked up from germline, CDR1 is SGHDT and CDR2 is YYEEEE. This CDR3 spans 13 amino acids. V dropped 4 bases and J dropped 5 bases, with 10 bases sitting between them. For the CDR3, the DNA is TGTGCCAGCAGCGGTCTAATACACAATGAGCAGTTCTTC. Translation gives CASSGLIHNEQFF.

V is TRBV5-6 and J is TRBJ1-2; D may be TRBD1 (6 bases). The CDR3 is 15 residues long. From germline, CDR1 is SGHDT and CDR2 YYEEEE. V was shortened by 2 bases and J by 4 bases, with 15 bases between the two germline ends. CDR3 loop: CASSLAGDLGYGYTF. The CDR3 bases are TGTGCCAGCAGCTTAGCAGGGGATCTCGGCTATGGCTACACCTTC. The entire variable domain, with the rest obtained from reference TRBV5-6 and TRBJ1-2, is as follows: DAGVTQSPTHLIKTRGQQVTLRCSPKSGHDTVSWYQQALGQGPQFIFQYYEEEERQRGNFPDRFSGHQFPNYSSELNVNALLLGDSALYLCASSLAGDLGYGYTFGSGTRLTVV.

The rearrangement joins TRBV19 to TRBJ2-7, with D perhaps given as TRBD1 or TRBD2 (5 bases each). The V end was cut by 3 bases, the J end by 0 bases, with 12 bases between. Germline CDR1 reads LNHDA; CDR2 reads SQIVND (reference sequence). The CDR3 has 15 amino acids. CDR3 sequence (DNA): TGTGCCAGTAGTATCGGGGACCCTAGCTCCTACGAGCAGTACTTC. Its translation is CASSIGDPSSYEQYF.